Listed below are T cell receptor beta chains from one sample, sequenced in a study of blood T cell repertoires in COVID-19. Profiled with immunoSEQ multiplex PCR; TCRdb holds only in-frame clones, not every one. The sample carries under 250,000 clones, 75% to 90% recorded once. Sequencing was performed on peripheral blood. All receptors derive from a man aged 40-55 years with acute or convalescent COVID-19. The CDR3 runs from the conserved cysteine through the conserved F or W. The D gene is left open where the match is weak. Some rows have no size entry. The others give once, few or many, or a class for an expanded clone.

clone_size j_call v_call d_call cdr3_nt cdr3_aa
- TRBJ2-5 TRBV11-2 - TGTGCCAGCAGCCGAGCTACTCCAGGGGGGGAGACCCAGTACTTC CASSRATPGGETQYF
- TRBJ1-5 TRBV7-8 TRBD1 TGTGCCAGCAGCTTAGGAGGGGGGACAGGGCGTTCCAATCAGCCCCAGCATTTT CASSLGGGTGRSNQPQHF
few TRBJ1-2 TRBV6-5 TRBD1 TGTGCCAGCACCCTCCGGGACAGGGGATATGGCTACACCTTC CASTLRDRGYGYTF
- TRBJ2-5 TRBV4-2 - TGTGCCAGCAGCCTGAACTACAGGGACCAAGAGACCCAGTACTTC CASSLNYRDQETQYF
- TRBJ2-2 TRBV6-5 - TGTGCCAGCAGCGACCCCACAGTCACCGGGGAGCTGTTTTTT CASSDPTVTGELFF
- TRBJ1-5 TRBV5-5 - TGTGCCAGCAGCTTGGTTCTGGCAGGTTATAGCAATCAGCCCCAGCATTTT CASSLVLAGYSNQPQHF
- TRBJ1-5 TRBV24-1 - TGTGCCACCAGTCTGGGCCACAATCAGCCCCAGCATTTT CATSLGHNQPQHF
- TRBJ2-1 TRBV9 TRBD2 TGTGCCAGCAGCGTACAGTCACTAGCGGGAGTCTGGAGGGGCAATGAGCAGTTCTTC CASSVQSLAGVWRGNEQFF
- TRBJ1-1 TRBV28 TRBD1 TGTGCCAGCAGTTTATACAGGGGCGGTGAAGCTTTCTTT CASSLYRGGEAFF
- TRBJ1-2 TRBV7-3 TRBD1 TGTGCCAGCAGCTTATACGCGGGACAGGGAAACTATGGCTACACCTTC CASSLYAGQGNYGYTF
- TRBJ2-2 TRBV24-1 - TGTGCCACCAGTGATTTGGGCAGGGCTAACACCGGGGAGCTGTTTTTT CATSDLGRANTGELFF
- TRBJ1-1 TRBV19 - TGTGCCAGTACCACTCTGGCGACTTCTAACACTGAAGCTTTCTTT CASTTLATSNTEAFF
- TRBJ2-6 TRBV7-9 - TGTGCCAGCAGCCGTGCGTGGGCCTCTGGGGCCAACGTCCTGACTTTC CASSRAWASGANVLTF
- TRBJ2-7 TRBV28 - TGTGCCAGCAGTTTATACAGCTACGAGCAGTACTTC CASSLYSYEQYF
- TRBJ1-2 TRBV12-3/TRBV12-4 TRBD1 TGTGCCAGCAGCTGGACAGGGCTCTATGGCTACACCTTC CASSWTGLYGYTF
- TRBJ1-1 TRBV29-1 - TGCAGCGGTACACCCGGGGGCACTGAAGCTTTCTTT CSGTPGGTEAFF
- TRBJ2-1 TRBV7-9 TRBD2 TGTGCCAGCAGCCCATCCCTAGCGGGTGGTTATGAGCAGTTCTTC CASSPSLAGGYEQFF
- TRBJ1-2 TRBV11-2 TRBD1 TGTGCCAGCAGCTTAACCCGGACAGGGTGGGCCTATGGCTACACCTTC CASSLTRTGWAYGYTF
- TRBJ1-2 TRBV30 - TGTGCCTGGAGTGGTGGAGGGTCGATATGGTATGGCTACACCTTC CAWSGGGSIWYGYTF
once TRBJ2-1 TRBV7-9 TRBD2 TGTGCCAGCAGCTTACAGCTAGCGGGAGGGCCGGGGCCATACAATGAGCAGTTCTTC CASSLQLAGGPGPYNEQFF
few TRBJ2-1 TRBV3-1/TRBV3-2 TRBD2 TGTGCCAGCAGCGACATGTTAGCGGGGGGAGGGCAGTTCTTC CASSDMLAGGGQFF
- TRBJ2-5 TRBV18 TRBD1 TGTGCCAGCTCACCGCCTAGGGGGCTCGGCGAGACCCAGTACTTC CASSPPRGLGETQYF
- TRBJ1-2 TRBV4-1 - TGCGCCAGCAGCCAAGCGGACGGGATGCGAACCTATGGCTACACCTTC CASSQADGMRTYGYTF
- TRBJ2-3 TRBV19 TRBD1 TGTGCCAGTTTGCCAGGGGGCCGGACAGATACGCAGTATTTT CASLPGGRTDTQYF
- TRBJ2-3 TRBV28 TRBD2 TGTGCCAGCAGTTTTAGCGGGAGCAATACAGATACGCAGTATTTT CASSFSGSNTDTQYF
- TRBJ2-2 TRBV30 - TGTGCCTGGAGTTTCACTCTCGGGGAGCTGTTTTTT CAWSFTLGELFF
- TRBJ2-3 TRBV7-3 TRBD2 TGTGCCAGCAGCCCTAGACTAGCGGGAGAAACAGATACGCAGTATTTT CASSPRLAGETDTQYF
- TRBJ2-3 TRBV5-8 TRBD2 TGTGCCAGCAGCTTGGGTAATAGCGGGAGCACAGATACGCAGTATTTT CASSLGNSGSTDTQYF
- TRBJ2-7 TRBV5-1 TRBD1 TGCGCCAGCAGCGGACAGGAGGTCGACGAGCAGTACTTC CASSGQEVDEQYF
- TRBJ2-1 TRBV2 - TGTGCCAGCAGTGTTGATGGCGGGCACTACAATGAGCAGTTCTTC CASSVDGGHYNEQFF
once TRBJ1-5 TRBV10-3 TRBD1 TGTGCCATCAGTTGGGACAGCTTCAATCAGCCCCAGCATTTT CAISWDSFNQPQHF
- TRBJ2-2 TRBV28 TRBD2 TGTGCCAGCAGCCGCGGGGGGAGGAACGGGGAGCTGTTTTTT CASSRGGRNGELFF
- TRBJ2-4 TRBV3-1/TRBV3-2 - TGTGCCAGCAGCCAAGATAAGCTAGCCAAAAACATTCAGTACTTC CASSQDKLAKNIQYF
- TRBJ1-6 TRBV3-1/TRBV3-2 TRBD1 TGTGCCAGCAGCCAAGAAAGGGACAGGGGAAATTCACCCCTCCACTTT CASSQERDRGNSPLHF
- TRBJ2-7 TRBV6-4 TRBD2 TGTGCCAGCAGTGCTGGGGCGGGAGCCTACGAGCAGTACTTC CASSAGAGAYEQYF
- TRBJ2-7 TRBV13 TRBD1 TGTGCCAGCAGCTTAGGGTATGGACAGGGGGACTACGAGCAGTACTTC CASSLGYGQGDYEQYF
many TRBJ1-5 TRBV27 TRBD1 TGTGCCAGCAGCCAGGACAGGCGAGCTCCCAATCAGCCCCAGCATTTT CASSQDRRAPNQPQHF
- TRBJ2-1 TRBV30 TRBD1 TGTGCCTGGAGTCCCGGGACAGGGGGTATGAATGAGCAGTTCTTC CAWSPGTGGMNEQFF
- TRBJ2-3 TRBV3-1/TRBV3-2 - TGTGCCAGCAGCCCCAGACAGAACACAGATACGCAGTATTTT CASSPRQNTDTQYF